Listed below are T cell receptor beta chains from one sample, sequenced in a study of cytomegalovirus exposure and HLA in healthy donors. Repertoires were generated with immunoSEQ multiplex PCR, while TCRdb's copy carries only in-frame clones and drops some. The sample lists some 150,000 clones; roughly 85% were seen once. Sequencing input: PBMCs. Source of these receptors: a male donor in good health and CMV-seronegative. The CDR3 runs from the conserved cysteine through the conserved F or W. A D gene is named only where the DNA matches it firmly. Clone size appears in some rows only: once, few, many, or a class for an expanded clone.

V	D	size	J	CDR3	DNA
TRBV5-4	TRBD1	few	TRBJ2-7	CASSYRDRGHEQYF	TGTGCCAGCAGCTACCGGGACAGGGGTCACGAGCAGTACTTC
TRBV5-6	.	.	TRBJ1-1	CASTPRGMYTEAFF	TGTGCCAGCACCCCACGGGGGATGTACACTGAAGCTTTCTTT
TRBV18	.	.	TRBJ2-6	CASSPPVSTGANVLTF	TGTGCCAGCTCACCACCCGTCTCTACTGGGGCCAACGTCCTGACTTTC
TRBV2	TRBD2	.	TRBJ2-7	CASTRAGDYEQYF	TGTGCCAGCACAAGAGCGGGGGACTACGAGCAGTACTTC
TRBV5-5	TRBD1	.	TRBJ1-1	CASSQMTGPNTEAFF	TGTGCCAGCAGCCAAATGACAGGGCCGAACACTGAAGCTTTCTTT
TRBV7-9	TRBD2	.	TRBJ2-2	CASRRLAGDTGELFF	TGTGCCAGCAGACGGCTAGCGGGAGACACCGGGGAGCTGTTTTTT
TRBV9	TRBD1	.	TRBJ1-5	CASSPGQGAGNQPQHF	TGTGCCAGCTCCCCGGGACAGGGGGCCGGCAATCAGCCCCAGCATTTT
TRBV7-2	.	.	TRBJ1-1	CASSLRVGDTEAFF	TGTGCCAGCAGCTTACGGGTGGGTGACACTGAAGCTTTCTTT
TRBV5-6	TRBD1	.	TRBJ2-7	CASSFGTGSGYEQYF	TGTGCCAGCAGCTTTGGGACAGGGAGTGGCTACGAGCAGTACTTC
TRBV14	.	.	TRBJ2-7	CASSQVSRAYEQYF	TGTGCCAGCAGCCAAGTCAGCAGGGCCTACGAGCAGTACTTC
TRBV7-9	TRBD1	few	TRBJ2-1	CASSQDRGGHNEQFF	TGTGCCAGCAGCCAGGACAGGGGAGGTCACAATGAGCAGTTCTTC
TRBV28	TRBD1	.	TRBJ2-7	CASSSGGPYEQYF	TGTGCCAGCAGCTCAGGGGGTCCCTACGAGCAGTACTTC
TRBV9	TRBD2	.	TRBJ2-2	CASSVGPSGSGGELFF	TGTGCCAGCAGCGTAGGGCCCAGCGGGAGTGGGGGGGAGCTGTTTTTT
TRBV7-9	TRBD1	.	TRBJ1-5	CASSPTGDVPQHF	TGTGCCAGCAGCCCGACAGGGGACGTGCCCCAGCATTTT
TRBV9	.	few	TRBJ1-2	CASSPSPKPGGPLYGYTF	TGTGCCAGCAGCCCAAGCCCCAAACCGGGGGGACCGTTGTATGGCTACACCTTC
TRBV6-1	TRBD2	.	TRBJ2-5	CASSSLAGGWAQYF	TGTGCCAGCTCCTCGCTAGCGGGAGGTTGGGCCCAGTACTTC
TRBV4-2	.	.	TRBJ2-3	CASSPTMGDTQYF	TGTGCCAGCAGCCCGACTATGGGCGATACGCAGTATTTT
TRBV29-1	.	.	TRBJ2-1	CSVADLDPVEQFF	TGCAGCGTTGCCGACCTAGATCCAGTCGAGCAGTTCTTC
TRBV6-5	.	.	TRBJ1-4	CASSYFSLANEKLFF	TGTGCCAGCAGTTACTTTAGCTTGGCTAATGAAAAACTGTTTTTT
TRBV11-2	TRBD2	few	TRBJ2-1	CASSLGRSTSGNYNEQFF	TGTGCCAGCAGCTTGGGGCGATCGACTAGCGGGAACTACAATGAGCAGTTCTTC
TRBV9	.	few	TRBJ2-2	CASSVVTSGELFF	TGTGCCAGCAGCGTAGTCACTTCCGGGGAGCTGTTTTTT
TRBV29-1	TRBD1	.	TRBJ2-2	CSARGGWDTGELFF	TGCAGCGCCCGAGGGGGCTGGGACACCGGGGAGCTGTTTTTT
TRBV27	.	.	TRBJ2-2	CASSLSWGAGELFF	TGTGCCAGCAGTTTATCGTGGGGGGCCGGGGAGCTGTTTTTT
TRBV15	TRBD1	.	TRBJ2-2	CATSRPQGAGTGELFF	TGTGCCACCAGCAGGCCACAGGGGGCCGGCACCGGGGAGCTGTTTTTT
TRBV5-4	.	.	TRBJ1-1	CASSWAGNTEAFF	TGTGCCAGCAGCTGGGCAGGGAACACTGAAGCTTTCTTT
TRBV11-1	.	.	TRBJ2-7	CASSLTVHGEQYF	TGTGCCAGCAGCCTCACCGTGCACGGCGAGCAGTACTTC
TRBV4-2	.	.	TRBJ2-5	CASSLKLAVEETQYF	TGTGCCAGCAGCTTGAAACTAGCAGTTGAAGAGACCCAGTACTTC
TRBV15	TRBD1	.	TRBJ1-5	CATSRGQGPGQPQHF	TGTGCCACCAGCAGGGGACAGGGGCCGGGCCAGCCCCAGCATTTT
TRBV10-1	.	once	TRBJ2-7	CASSESFIAEQYF	TGCGCCAGCAGTGAGTCCTTTATAGCTGAGCAGTACTTC
TRBV18	.	.	TRBJ1-1	CASSPGGGRHTEAFF	TGTGCCAGCTCACCAGGGGGAGGAAGGCACACTGAAGCTTTCTTT